These 5 T cell receptor beta chains originate from one sample sequenced in a study of blood T cell repertoires in COVID-19. The data were produced by immunoSEQ multiplex PCR, yet TCRdb's version contains in-frame clones alone and is incomplete. The table lists hundreds of thousands of clones, over 75% of them singletons, with over 8% in the top ten. Sequenced material: PBMCs or T cells enriched from blood (not recorded which). Receptors originate from a woman aged 40 to 50 who had recovered from COVID-19.

This rearrangement joins TRBV3-1 (or the pseudogene TRBV3-2) to TRBJ1-2; D gene ambiguous. Between the trimmed V and J ends, which lost 3 bases and 2 bases, there was a span of 10 bases. The germline V gene has CDR1 LGHDT and CDR2 YNNKEL (reference sequence). The CDR3 extends over 14 amino acids. Written as DNA, the CDR3 is TGTGCCAGCAGCCATGAAGACATAAACTATGGCTACACCTTC. This gives the protein CASSHEDINYGYTF.

The V and J genes are TRBV6-5 and TRBJ2-3; D gene ambiguous. V lost 6 bases, J lost 2 bases, and 12 bases lay in between. The V gene's germline CDR1 is MNHEY and CDR2 SVGAGI. The CDR3 contains 14 residues. The CDR3 region has the DNA TGTGCCAGCAGACCCCGGCGGTACACAGATACGCAGTATTTT. This codes for CASRPRRYTDTQYF.

The gene calls are TRBV15 and TRBJ2-2; 8 positions match TRBD1. V was clipped by 3 bases and J by 7 bases; unmatched bases: 7. The length of the CDR3 is 15 residues. Germline loops: CDR1 LNHNV, CDR2 YYDKDF (reference sequence). CDR3 amino acids: CATSSRQGSGGELFF. The DNA for the CDR3 is TGTGCCACCAGCAGTCGACAGGGGTCGGGCGGGGAGCTGTTTTTT.

This clone turned up a few times. The DNA of the CDR3 is TGTGCCAGCAGCTTCGGACTAGCGGGGCCGAACACCGGGGAGCTGTTTTTT. Translated: CASSFGLAGPNTGELFF. The chain has TRBV11-2 and TRBJ2-2, with 12 bases identical to TRBD2. Trimming at V came to 3 bases and at J to 0 bases, leaving 2 bases not matched to a gene. Germline assignment: CDR1 SGHAT and CDR2 FQNNGV. The CDR3 is made up of 17 amino acids.

The J gene is TRBJ2-5, the V gene TRBV7-2; D perhaps matches TRBD2 (6 bases). The germline V and J ends were trimmed by 5 bases and 7 bases, with 20 bases remaining between them. This CDR3 region has 15 residues. Per the germline V gene, CDR1 is SGHTA and CDR2 is FQGNSA. Here the CDR3 reads CASSPHWTIIGTQYF. The CDR3 DNA reads as TGTGCCAGCAGCCCCCATTGGACTATTATTGGGACCCAGTACTTC.